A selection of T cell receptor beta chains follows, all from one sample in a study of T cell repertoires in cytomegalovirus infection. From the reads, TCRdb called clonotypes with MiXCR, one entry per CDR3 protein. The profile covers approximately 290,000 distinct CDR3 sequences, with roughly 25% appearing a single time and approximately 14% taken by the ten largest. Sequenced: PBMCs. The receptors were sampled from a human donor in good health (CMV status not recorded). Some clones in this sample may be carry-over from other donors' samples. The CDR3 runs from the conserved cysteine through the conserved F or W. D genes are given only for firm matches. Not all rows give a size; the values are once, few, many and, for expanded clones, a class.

cdr3_nt: TGTGCCAGTAGTTCACGGGACTCTGGAAACACCATATATTTT
cdr3_aa: CASSSRDSGNTIYF
j_call: TRBJ1-3
d_call: .
clone_size: many
v_call: TRBV19

cdr3_nt: TGTGCCAGCAGCCCCTATGGGAACATTCAGTACTTC
cdr3_aa: CASSPYGNIQYF
j_call: TRBJ2-4
d_call: .
clone_size: .
v_call: TRBV7-2

cdr3_nt: TGTGCCAGCAGCTTAGTCTGGGGAACCTACGAGCAGTACTTC
cdr3_aa: CASSLVWGTYEQYF
j_call: TRBJ2-7
d_call: .
clone_size: .
v_call: TRBV7-6

cdr3_nt: TGTGCCAGCAGTTTAGGGACAGGGGTGGCCAATGAGCAGTTCTTC
cdr3_aa: CASSLGTGVANEQFF
j_call: TRBJ2-1
d_call: TRBD1
clone_size: medium-sized
v_call: TRBV12-3/TRBV12-4

cdr3_nt: TGTGCCAGCAGTCCGGCGGGGGGGTCAAGCACAGATACGCAGTATTTT
cdr3_aa: CASSPAGGSSTDTQYF
j_call: TRBJ2-3
d_call: TRBD2
clone_size: few
v_call: TRBV28

cdr3_nt: TGTGCCAGCAGTCCCCGACGGGTGGAGCAGTTCTTC
cdr3_aa: CASSPRRVEQFF
j_call: TRBJ2-1
d_call: .
clone_size: many
v_call: TRBV12-3/TRBV12-4

cdr3_nt: TGTGCCAGCTCACCCACAGTAACCTACGAGCAGTACTTC
cdr3_aa: CASSPTVTYEQYF
j_call: TRBJ2-7
d_call: .
clone_size: .
v_call: TRBV18

cdr3_nt: TGTGCCAGCAGCCCCCATAATGGAGAGACCCAGTACTTC
cdr3_aa: CASSPHNGETQYF
j_call: TRBJ2-5
d_call: .
clone_size: .
v_call: TRBV28

cdr3_nt: TGTGCCAGCAGCTTAGGCTTGAACACTGAAGCTTTCTTT
cdr3_aa: CASSLGLNTEAFF
j_call: TRBJ1-1
d_call: .
clone_size: many
v_call: TRBV5-1

cdr3_nt: TGTGCCGCTTCCAGGGGCTACAATCAGCCCCAGCATTTT
cdr3_aa: CAASRGYNQPQHF
j_call: TRBJ1-5
d_call: .
clone_size: many
v_call: TRBV6-2/TRBV6-3

cdr3_nt: TGTGCCAGCAGCCTTCCGACGAGGCCCACTGAAGCTTTCTTT
cdr3_aa: CASSLPTRPTEAFF
j_call: TRBJ1-1
d_call: .
clone_size: .
v_call: TRBV3-1

cdr3_nt: TGTGCCAGCAGACCCCAGCGGGAGAGCAATGAGCAGTTCTTC
cdr3_aa: CASRPQRESNEQFF
j_call: TRBJ2-1
d_call: TRBD2
clone_size: few
v_call: TRBV7-2

cdr3_nt: TGTGCCAGCAGCGTAGATGCAGGCATGAACACTGAAGCTTTCTTT
cdr3_aa: CASSVDAGMNTEAFF
j_call: TRBJ1-1
d_call: .
clone_size: few
v_call: TRBV9

cdr3_nt: TGTGCCAGCAGTGAATTAGGGCAAGGGGTCAAAAACATTCAGTACTTC
cdr3_aa: CASSELGQGVKNIQYF
j_call: TRBJ2-4
d_call: .
clone_size: few
v_call: TRBV2

cdr3_nt: TGTGCCAGCAGTGAACCCGGGGGGGGGGAACACTATGGCTACACCTTC
cdr3_aa: CASSEPGGGEHYGYTF
j_call: TRBJ1-2
d_call: .
clone_size: few
v_call: TRBV28

cdr3_nt: TGTGCCAGCAGAACTAACCCCTACGAGCAGTACTTC
cdr3_aa: CASRTNPYEQYF
j_call: TRBJ2-7
d_call: .
clone_size: few
v_call: TRBV28

cdr3_nt: TGCGCCAGCAGTGCTTCAGGGCCAGGAAACACTGAAGCTTTCTTT
cdr3_aa: CASSASGPGNTEAFF
j_call: TRBJ1-1
d_call: .
clone_size: .
v_call: TRBV10-2

cdr3_nt: TGTGCCAGCAGCTCAGACAGGTTGAGCTCCTACGAGCAGTACTTC
cdr3_aa: CASSSDRLSSYEQYF
j_call: TRBJ2-7
d_call: .
clone_size: many
v_call: TRBV7-9

cdr3_nt: TGTGCCAGCAGCTTTTGGGGCCCGAGCACAGATACGCAGTATTTT
cdr3_aa: CASSFWGPSTDTQYF
j_call: TRBJ2-3
d_call: .
clone_size: many
v_call: TRBV7-2

cdr3_nt: TGTGCCACGGGACAGGGGATTTTCGCGGGGGAGCTGTTTTTT
cdr3_aa: CATGQGIFAGELFF
j_call: TRBJ2-2
d_call: TRBD1
clone_size: .
v_call: TRBV12-3/TRBV12-4

cdr3_nt: TGTGCCAGTAGTATAGTCCGTAAAGAGACCCAGTACTTC
cdr3_aa: CASSIVRKETQYF
j_call: TRBJ2-5
d_call: .
clone_size: .
v_call: TRBV19

cdr3_nt: TGTGCCAGCAGCTTTAAGCGGGGGGCAGACGTCACCGGGGAGCTGTTTTTT
cdr3_aa: CASSFKRGADVTGELFF
j_call: TRBJ2-2
d_call: TRBD2
clone_size: many
v_call: TRBV7-9

cdr3_nt: TGTGCCAGCGGGCTAGGAGTCGGTGCCTACAATGAGCAGTTCTTC
cdr3_aa: CASGLGVGAYNEQFF
j_call: TRBJ2-1
d_call: .
clone_size: .
v_call: TRBV6-2/TRBV6-3

cdr3_nt: TGTGCCAGTAGTATGGGACAGGGTTTTTCCACTGAAGCTTTCTTT
cdr3_aa: CASSMGQGFSTEAFF
j_call: TRBJ1-1
d_call: TRBD1
clone_size: few
v_call: TRBV19

cdr3_nt: TGCAGTGCCGGACTAGCGGGATTTTATACCTACGAGCAGTACTTC
cdr3_aa: CSAGLAGFYTYEQYF
j_call: TRBJ2-7
d_call: TRBD2
clone_size: .
v_call: TRBV20-1

cdr3_nt: TGTGCCAGCAGCTTTAGTTCGGAAGCTTCCTACGAGCAGTACTTC
cdr3_aa: CASSFSSEASYEQYF
j_call: TRBJ2-7
d_call: .
clone_size: .
v_call: TRBV11-3

cdr3_nt: TGTGCCAGCTCAACCTCCGGTAGAGGCAATCAGCCCCAGCATTTT
cdr3_aa: CASSTSGRGNQPQHF
j_call: TRBJ1-5
d_call: .
clone_size: .
v_call: TRBV18

cdr3_nt: TGTGCCAGCAGTTTCCAAGACCCGGACAGGGCGAGGGAGCAGTACTTC
cdr3_aa: CASSFQDPDRAREQYF
j_call: TRBJ2-7
d_call: TRBD1
clone_size: many
v_call: TRBV12-3/TRBV12-4

cdr3_nt: TGCGCCAGCAGCCACCCGGAAGATACGCAGTATTTT
cdr3_aa: CASSHPEDTQYF
j_call: TRBJ2-3
d_call: .
clone_size: .
v_call: TRBV5-1

cdr3_nt: TGTGCCAGCAGCTTAACGACGTCGAACACCGGGGAGCTGTTTTTT
cdr3_aa: CASSLTTSNTGELFF
j_call: TRBJ2-2
d_call: .
clone_size: many
v_call: TRBV7-3

cdr3_nt: TGTGCCACCAGCAGAGTAGTAGAGGAGCAGTTCTTC
cdr3_aa: CATSRVVEEQFF
j_call: TRBJ2-1
d_call: .
clone_size: .
v_call: TRBV15

cdr3_nt: TGTGCCACCAGTGACCCCAAGAGCCCATACAATGAGCAGTTCTTC
cdr3_aa: CATSDPKSPYNEQFF
j_call: TRBJ2-1
d_call: .
clone_size: few
v_call: TRBV24-1

cdr3_nt: TGTGCCAGCAGCAATCCCCGGGGGCAAGAGACCCAGTACTTC
cdr3_aa: CASSNPRGQETQYF
j_call: TRBJ2-5
d_call: .
clone_size: few
v_call: TRBV11-3

cdr3_nt: TGTGCCAGCAGCGAGGAGGGGGGGAGAGATACGCAGTATTTT
cdr3_aa: CASSEEGGRDTQYF
j_call: TRBJ2-3
d_call: .
clone_size: many
v_call: TRBV7-2

cdr3_nt: TGTGCCAGCAGCTTATGGCGCCCAACAGGGGCAACTATAAACACCATATATTTT
cdr3_aa: CASSLWRPTGATINTIYF
j_call: TRBJ1-3
d_call: TRBD1
clone_size: many
v_call: TRBV7-3

cdr3_nt: TGTGCCAGCGGATCCTACGAGCAGTACTTC
cdr3_aa: CASGSYEQYF
j_call: TRBJ2-7
d_call: .
clone_size: .
v_call: TRBV5-6

cdr3_nt: TGTGCCAGCAGCCTCCAGTGGCGGGAGCGAGAGACCCAGTACTTC
cdr3_aa: CASSLQWRERETQYF
j_call: TRBJ2-5
d_call: TRBD2
clone_size: few
v_call: TRBV7-2

cdr3_nt: TGCAGCGGGACACACTCCTACAATGAGCAGTTCTTC
cdr3_aa: CSGTHSYNEQFF
j_call: TRBJ2-1
d_call: .
clone_size: few
v_call: TRBV29-1

cdr3_nt: TGTGCCAGCAGGGAGACAGAGCTATTGAACACTGAAGCTTTCTTT
cdr3_aa: CASRETELLNTEAFF
j_call: TRBJ1-1
d_call: .
clone_size: .
v_call: TRBV2

cdr3_nt: TGTGCCAGCAGCCTTACCCCCGGGACTAGCGGGAGTCGGGAGACCCAGTACTTC
cdr3_aa: CASSLTPGTSGSRETQYF
j_call: TRBJ2-5
d_call: TRBD2
clone_size: few
v_call: TRBV11-2

cdr3_nt: TGTGCCAGCATCGGGGCCGGATACAATGAGCAGTTCTTC
cdr3_aa: CASIGAGYNEQFF
j_call: TRBJ2-1
d_call: .
clone_size: few
v_call: TRBV28

cdr3_nt: TGTGCCATCAGTGAGCCGGGGCGGGTTGGGGGAGATACGCAGTATTTT
cdr3_aa: CAISEPGRVGGDTQYF
j_call: TRBJ2-3
d_call: .
clone_size: .
v_call: TRBV10-3

cdr3_nt: TGCAGCGTGTATCGCCCGGGACAGGTCTACGAGCAGTACTTC
cdr3_aa: CSVYRPGQVYEQYF
j_call: TRBJ2-7
d_call: TRBD1
clone_size: .
v_call: TRBV29-1

cdr3_nt: TGTGCCAGCCGTAGGTCAAATCTTGAGCAGTTCTTC
cdr3_aa: CASRRSNLEQFF
j_call: TRBJ2-1
d_call: .
clone_size: .
v_call: TRBV6-2/TRBV6-3

cdr3_nt: TGTGCCAGCAGCTTAGCGGCGACAGCGATCAATCAGCCCCAGCATTTT
cdr3_aa: CASSLAATAINQPQHF
j_call: TRBJ1-5
d_call: .
clone_size: .
v_call: TRBV7-9

cdr3_nt: TGTGCCAGCAGCTTCAGGGGGAACACTGAAGCTTTCTTT
cdr3_aa: CASSFRGNTEAFF
j_call: TRBJ1-1
d_call: .
clone_size: many
v_call: TRBV7-2

cdr3_nt: TGTGCCTCCCGGGGGACTAGCGTGCACAATGAGCAGTTCTTC
cdr3_aa: CASRGTSVHNEQFF
j_call: TRBJ2-1
d_call: TRBD2
clone_size: many
v_call: TRBV7-8

cdr3_nt: TGTGCCAGTAGTCCGGGACAGGGTCTACGCTATGAGCAGTTCTTC
cdr3_aa: CASSPGQGLRYEQFF
j_call: TRBJ2-1
d_call: TRBD1
clone_size: .
v_call: TRBV19

cdr3_nt: TGTGCCAGCAGTCTATTGTGGGAGACCCAGTACTTC
cdr3_aa: CASSLLWETQYF
j_call: TRBJ2-5
d_call: .
clone_size: many
v_call: TRBV28

cdr3_nt: TGTGCCAGCAGCTTAGTAGGGGCCCACTACGAGCAGTACTTC
cdr3_aa: CASSLVGAHYEQYF
j_call: TRBJ2-7
d_call: .
clone_size: few
v_call: TRBV7-6

cdr3_nt: TGTGCCAGCAGCCTTCCCCTTTTGACCGGGGAGCTGTTTTTT
cdr3_aa: CASSLPLLTGELFF
j_call: TRBJ2-2
d_call: .
clone_size: few
v_call: TRBV5-6

cdr3_nt: TGCAGTGCTAGCGGGGGGCCCTCCTACGAGCAGTACTTC
cdr3_aa: CSASGGPSYEQYF
j_call: TRBJ2-7
d_call: .
clone_size: .
v_call: TRBV20-1

cdr3_nt: TGCGCCAGCAGCGGGGCAGGGCCCTACAATGAGCAGTTCTTC
cdr3_aa: CASSGAGPYNEQFF
j_call: TRBJ2-1
d_call: .
clone_size: .
v_call: TRBV5-1

cdr3_nt: TGTGCCAGCAGTTCATCTCTGGATACGCAGTATTTT
cdr3_aa: CASSSSLDTQYF
j_call: TRBJ2-3
d_call: .
clone_size: few
v_call: TRBV28

cdr3_nt: TGTGCCAGCAGCTTAGGGCAATTGGGGACAGATCAGCCCCAGCATTTT
cdr3_aa: CASSLGQLGTDQPQHF
j_call: TRBJ1-5
d_call: TRBD1
clone_size: .
v_call: TRBV11-2

cdr3_nt: TGTGCCAGCAGCCAAGGAGGTGGTGGGACCCAGTACTTC
cdr3_aa: CASSQGGGGTQYF
j_call: TRBJ2-5
d_call: .
clone_size: .
v_call: TRBV14

cdr3_nt: TGTGCCACCAGTGATCCCCCGGGACAGGGTGTCGATGAGCAGTTCTTC
cdr3_aa: CATSDPPGQGVDEQFF
j_call: TRBJ2-1
d_call: TRBD1
clone_size: .
v_call: TRBV24-1

cdr3_nt: TGTGCCAGCAATAGGGGTAGCGGGAGGTTCACAGATACGCAGTATTTT
cdr3_aa: CASNRGSGRFTDTQYF
j_call: TRBJ2-3
d_call: TRBD2
clone_size: .
v_call: TRBV28

cdr3_nt: TGCAGTGCTAGAGCGGGACTAGCGGGAGAGGAGCAGTTCTTC
cdr3_aa: CSARAGLAGEEQFF
j_call: TRBJ2-1
d_call: TRBD2
clone_size: .
v_call: TRBV20-1